The clone carrying this TCR beta chain was found many times. The data originate from a study of tumor-infiltrating lymphocytes in primary liver carcinoma. A primer matching the constant region was used to make TCR beta cDNA from 450 to 500 ng of total RNA. Generation of the TCR beta libraries relied on three nested multiplex PCR rounds using slightly modified ARM-PCR. TCRdb reprocessed the multiplex PCR reads with MiXCR, giving one entry per CDR3 protein. Of almost 200,000 distinct CDR3 sequences listed, less than 65% are singletons. Germline DNA was also extracted, and blood RNA was taken from unsorted whole blood. Specimen: peripheral blood. The clonotype was recovered from a woman aged 60-75 years with primary liver carcinoma and hepatitis B virus infection.

CDR3 bases: TGTGCCAGTTATCGACCGGAGGGCGAGACCCAGTACTTC. The encoded protein is CASYRPEGETQYF. The chain uses TRBV6-5 and TRBJ2-5; D might be TRBD2 (6 bases). The V gene lost 9 bases and the J gene lost 5 bases, with 16 bases spanning the gap. The CDR3 sequence is 13 residues long. CDR1 MNHEY and CDR2 SVGAGI come from the germline V gene.